The rows below give T cell receptor beta chains drawn from one sample of a study of vaccination and CD4 T cells after COVID-19. Their recognized antigens are unknown. TCRdb re-analysed the PCR reads in MiXCR, keeping a single row per CDR3 protein. The sample holds more than 7,500 distinct CDR3 sequences, 55% seen once. Specimen: CD4+ T cells from blood, cultured in vitro. The receptors here all came from a human donor who had recovered from COVID-19. CDR3s include the opening cysteine and the closing phenylalanine or tryptophan. The order of the fields is clone size, V gene, J gene, D gene, CDR3 protein, CDR3 DNA. The D gene is left open where the match is weak. A row's size may be missing; if present it is once, few, many or a size class.

.,TRBV20-1,TRBJ2-2,.,CSAASRNTGELFF,TGCAGTGCCGCTTCCAGGAACACCGGGGAGCTGTTTTTT
.,TRBV6-1,TRBJ2-7,.,CASSSLSQRSYEQYF,TGTGCCAGCAGTAGCCTGAGCCAGCGCTCCTACGAGCAGTACTTC
few,TRBV27,TRBJ1-1,TRBD1,CASVPTTGVRTEAFF,TGTGCCAGCGTCCCCACGACAGGGGTTCGAACTGAAGCTTTCTTT
once,TRBV6-1,TRBJ2-3,.,CASTTWGTDTQYF,TGTGCCAGCACCACTTGGGGCACAGATACGCAGTATTTT
.,TRBV2,TRBJ1-2,.,CASRTGTTVNYGYTF,TGTGCCAGCAGGACCGGGACAACGGTAAATTATGGCTACACCTTC
.,TRBV27,TRBJ2-3,.,CASSLGARTDTQYF,TGTGCCAGCAGTCTAGGGGCCCGCACAGATACGCAGTATTTT
.,TRBV24-1,TRBJ2-1,.,CATSDRERTNNEQFF,TGTGCCACCAGTGACCGGGAGAGGACTAACAATGAGCAGTTCTTC
.,TRBV10-2,TRBJ2-5,.,CASSDSGRGRVETQYF,TGCGCCAGCAGTGATTCAGGACGAGGGCGGGTCGAGACCCAGTACTTC
.,TRBV19,TRBJ1-2,.,CASSMGTPPGYTF,TGTGCCAGTAGTATGGGGACCCCGCCTGGCTACACCTTC
medium-sized,TRBV20-1,TRBJ1-6,TRBD1,CSARGTGDSPLHF,TGCAGTGCTAGAGGCACAGGGGATTCACCCCTCCACTTT
few,TRBV7-2,TRBJ1-2,TRBD1,CASTKVAGGGYGYTF,TGTGCCAGCACCAAGGTGGCAGGGGGGGGCTATGGCTACACCTTC
few,TRBV20-1,TRBJ1-3,.,CSTPLAGNTIYF,TGCAGTACCCCGTTGGCTGGAAACACCATATATTTT
.,TRBV18,TRBJ1-1,TRBD1,CASSPGQDTEAFF,TGTGCCAGCTCACCCGGACAGGACACTGAAGCTTTCTTT
.,TRBV7-6,TRBJ1-4,.,CASSPQINEKLFF,TGTGCCAGCAGCCCACAGATAAATGAAAAACTGTTTTTT
.,TRBV20-1,TRBJ2-5,TRBD2,CSASGRGGHIGTQYF,TGCAGTGCTAGCGGGCGGGGGGGACACATCGGGACCCAGTACTTC
few,TRBV7-8,TRBJ1-5,.,CASSLPDSNQPQHF,TGTGCCAGCAGCTTACCGGATAGCAATCAGCCCCAGCATTTT
medium-sized,TRBV10-1,TRBJ1-2,.,CASSDPTGIYTF,TGCGCCAGCAGTGACCCGACAGGAATCTACACCTTC
.,TRBV10-2,TRBJ2-5,.,CASSVRDMETQYF,TGCGCCAGCAGTGTACGTGACATGGAGACCCAGTACTTC
.,TRBV20-1,TRBJ1-5,TRBD1,CSAGQGGRNQPQHF,TGCAGTGCGGGACAGGGGGGTCGCAATCAGCCCCAGCATTTT
.,TRBV18,TRBJ1-2,.,CASSPGTVLDGYTF,TGTGCCAGCTCACCCGGGACGGTGCTTGATGGCTACACCTTC
.,TRBV6-2/TRBV6-3,TRBJ2-5,.,CASSPKSGQSTLLRRTQYF,TGTGCCAGCAGTCCCAAAAGCGGACAGTCCACCCTCTTAAGACGGACCCAGTACTTC
few,TRBV27,TRBJ2-5,.,CASSPRQGRETQYF,TGTGCCAGCAGTCCCCGGCAGGGCCGGGAGACCCAGTACTTC
.,TRBV5-4,TRBJ2-2,TRBD2,CASSRNSGANTGELFF,TGTGCCAGCAGCCGGAATAGCGGGGCGAACACCGGGGAGCTGTTTTTT
.,TRBV20-1,TRBJ1-4,.,CSAKAGTTNEKLFF,TGCAGTGCTAAAGCGGGCACAACTAATGAAAAACTGTTTTTT
.,TRBV30,TRBJ1-2,.,CAWSGRIQKNYGYTF,TGTGCCTGGAGTGGACGAATCCAGAAAAACTATGGCTACACCTTC
.,TRBV6-5,TRBJ1-5,.,CASSSKAGGPTPQHF,TGTGCCAGCAGTTCAAAAGCTGGTGGACCCACCCCCCAGCATTTT
.,TRBV30,TRBJ1-1,.,CAWTGISEAFF,TGTGCCTGGACAGGGATTTCTGAAGCTTTCTTT
.,TRBV20-1,TRBJ1-5,.,CSARDLEQDFWGDQPQHF,TGCAGTGCTAGAGATTTGGAGCAGGACTTTTGGGGTGATCAGCCCCAGCATTTT
.,TRBV6-4,TRBJ1-1,.,CASSDSSKGTEAFF,TGTGCCAGCAGTGACTCGTCAAAAGGCACTGAAGCTTTCTTT
few,TRBV27,TRBJ1-5,.,CASSRLPASAGGNQPQHF,TGTGCCAGCAGTCGATTACCCGCCTCCGCAGGGGGCAATCAGCCCCAGCATTTT
.,TRBV7-2,TRBJ2-2,.,CASSLVSGQLNTGELFF,TGTGCCAGCAGCTTAGTTTCCGGACAACTGAACACCGGGGAGCTGTTTTTT
.,TRBV21-1,TRBJ1-1,.,CASSKVRLAFF,TGTGCCAGCAGCAAAGTTAGGTTGGCTTTCTTT
.,TRBV12-3/TRBV12-4,TRBJ2-7,.,CASSLSPVWEQYF,TGTGCCAGCAGTTTAAGTCCTGTTTGGGAGCAGTACTTC
few,TRBV20-1,TRBJ2-1,.,CSAVWSIDIQFF,TGCAGTGCGGTGTGGTCTATCGACATCCAGTTCTTC
medium-sized,TRBV6-4,TRBJ2-3,.,CASSDPTLANTQYF,TGTGCCAGCAGTGACCCCACCCTAGCAAATACGCAGTATTTT
.,TRBV6-5,TRBJ1-1,.,CASSYSIGGRTTEAFF,TGTGCCAGCAGTTACTCGATCGGGGGACGGACCACTGAAGCTTTCTTT
few,TRBV6-1,TRBJ1-5,.,CASSGAWDQPQHF,TGTGCCAGCAGTGGGGCCTGGGACCAACCCCAGCATTTT
.,TRBV12-3/TRBV12-4,TRBJ1-5,.,CASRGPGTTQPQHF,TGTGCCAGCAGGGGCCCGGGGACGACTCAGCCCCAGCATTTT
.,TRBV20-1,TRBJ2-7,TRBD2,CSAREGTSGYEQYF,TGCAGTGCTAGAGAAGGGACTAGCGGGTACGAGCAGTACTTC
.,TRBV12-3/TRBV12-4,TRBJ2-6,.,CASSLGGTGANVLTF,TGTGCCAGCAGTTTAGGGGGTACCGGGGCCAACGTCCTGACTTTC
few,TRBV6-1,TRBJ2-7,.,CASRLDQSSYEQYF,TGTGCCAGCCGATTGGATCAAAGCTCCTACGAGCAGTACTTC
.,TRBV7-2,TRBJ2-5,TRBD2,CASSQTILGGRGSLNQETQYF,TGTGCCAGCAGCCAAACCATCCTTGGCGGGAGAGGGTCATTGAACCAAGAGACCCAGTACTTC
few,TRBV11-3,TRBJ1-1,.,CASSLNSGEAFF,TGTGCCAGCAGCTTAAACTCGGGGGAAGCTTTCTTT
.,TRBV27,TRBJ1-2,.,CASSFRLGQGFSYTF,TGTGCCAGCAGTTTTCGGCTGGGGCAGGGCTTTAGCTACACCTTC
.,TRBV20-1,TRBJ1-5,TRBD1,CSAPLGTGGNQPQHF,TGCAGTGCTCCCTTGGGGACAGGGGGCAATCAGCCCCAGCATTTT
few,TRBV20-1,TRBJ2-3,.,CSAPDQTDTQYF,TGCAGTGCTCCGGACCAGACGGATACGCAGTATTTT
.,TRBV27,TRBJ1-2,TRBD1,CASSSHLTGGVPANYGYTF,TGTGCCAGCAGTTCGCACTTGACAGGGGGAGTCCCCGCTAACTATGGCTACACCTTC
.,TRBV20-1,TRBJ2-4,.,CSARGSYSGGFSYIQYF,TGCAGTGCTAGAGGAAGCTATTCGGGGGGCTTCTCTTACATTCAGTACTTC
.,TRBV27,TRBJ1-1,.,CASSEGRGAFF,TGTGCCAGCAGTGAGGGCCGAGGAGCTTTCTTT
.,TRBV6-1,TRBJ2-7,.,CASRNRGQFYEQYF,TGTGCCAGCAGGAACCGGGGACAATTCTACGAGCAGTACTTC
.,TRBV24-1,TRBJ2-1,TRBD1,CATSDGAIRDRGGHEQFF,TGTGCCACCAGTGATGGAGCTATCCGGGACAGGGGGGGCCATGAGCAGTTCTTC
.,TRBV24-1,TRBJ2-1,.,CATSSRTYNEQFF,TGTGCCACCAGTTCTCGGACCTACAATGAGCAGTTCTTC
.,TRBV4-1,TRBJ1-2,.,CASSQEGTKYGYTF,TGCGCCAGCAGCCAAGAAGGGACAAAATATGGCTACACCTTC
.,TRBV6-5,TRBJ1-1,.,CASSSTVNTEAFF,TGTGCCAGCAGTTCGACCGTGAACACTGAAGCTTTCTTT
.,TRBV7-8,TRBJ2-1,.,CASSLAWGASYNEQFF,TGTGCCAGCAGCTTAGCGTGGGGCGCGTCCTACAATGAGCAGTTCTTC
.,TRBV24-1,TRBJ2-3,TRBD2,CATSAAGGSADTQYF,TGTGCCACCAGTGCGGCGGGGGGGTCCGCAGATACGCAGTATTTT
.,TRBV6-1,TRBJ1-5,.,CASSEGGGNQPQHF,TGTGCCAGCAGTGAGGGTGGCGGCAATCAGCCCCAGCATTTT
.,TRBV11-3,TRBJ1-1,.,CASSLTSQTNTEAFF,TGTGCCAGCAGCTTAACGTCGCAGACCAACACTGAAGCTTTCTTT
few,TRBV30,TRBJ1-5,TRBD1,CAWSVGTGIYQPQHF,TGTGCCTGGAGTGTAGGGACAGGGATATACCAGCCCCAGCATTTT
few,TRBV20-1,TRBJ1-5,.,CSAREDSNQPQHF,TGCAGTGCTAGAGAGGATAGCAATCAGCCCCAGCATTTT